The sample holds a few counts of the clone carrying this TCR beta chain. Its target is not known. The source of the sample is a study of blood T cells in healthy people across ages. Findings and caveats of the study: The study found more naive CD4+ cells and higher diversity in long-lived than aged donors.

The CDR3 totals 13 residues. Germline V gene sequence: CDR1 SNHLY, CDR2 FYNNEI. The ends lost 3 bases at V and 3 bases at J; junction bases unmatched: 2. The authors ran a second PCR of roughly 6 to 12 cycles using a sample-barcoded 5' primer and a J-beta primer mix. TCRdb re-called the 5' RACE reads with MiXCR, one entry per CDR3 protein. The table records approximately 780,000 distinct CDR3 sequences, approximately 24% of them present only once. A further study also used this sample, focusing on T cells of mothers and their children. As that study records: Mothers and children who were related shared slightly more overlap than unrelated pairs, but not significantly more. No T cell clones of persistent microchimeric origin were detected.

This chain uses TRBV2 with TRBJ2-7; 7 nucleotides agree with TRBD2. The receptor was derived from a boy aged 5-17 years in good health. Specimen: blood. CDR3 residues: CASSEGGNYEQYF. The CDR3 DNA follows: TGTGCCAGCAGTGAGGGGGGGAACTACGAGCAGTACTTC.